Given below is one T cell receptor beta chain in context. The antigen is undetermined. This specimen comes from a study of T-cell memory formation after mild COVID-19. Study-wide context: The study found TCR clusters largely donor specific. Points from the study as a whole: CD4+ clones that contracted lay mainly in CM and EM; CD8+ ones lay in EMRA. Whereas later expanders leaned CD4+, clones contracting day 15 to 85 showed a balanced CD4/CD8 makeup.

MiXCR, run by TCRdb on the 5' RACE reads, gives a single entry per CDR3 protein. The data show about 410,000 distinct CDR3 sequences, with under 25% seen just once and less than 15% held by the top ten. V lost 5 bases and J 4 bases, leaving 11 bases between the germline ends. The CDR3 is made up of 13 amino acids. The TCR was taken from an adult woman who had mild COVID-19 (a few samples of this study predate the infection). Cell type and time point are not known. Sequenced material: PBMCs or a T cell subset sorted from them (not recorded which). The chain combines TRBV12-3 or TRBV12-4 with TRBJ1-2, with no clear D. The CDR3, as DNA: TGTGCCAGCAGTCCAACAGAGGGCTATGGCTACACCTTC. This translates into CASSPTEGYGYTF.